This T cell receptor (beta chain) is drawn from a study of blood T cell repertoires in COVID-19. Study at large: The analysed material was cDNA or gDNA that came from T cells, B-cell-depleted T cells, or PBMCs.

In the original analysis: Nucleated cell counts were estimated from reference gene primer amplification. Measured with immunoSEQ multiplex PCR; TCRdb has only the in-frame clones, and not every one. V, J and clone size are taken as reported in that table, and D and trimming were inferred from the DNA itself. The sample lists 250,000 to 300,000 clones, roughly four fifths occurring once. The J segment lost 6 bases and the V segment lost 5 bases, leaving 2 bases of the junction unmatched. CDR1 and CDR2 (germline): KGHDR, SFDVKD. This CDR3 contains 15 residues. Adults between roughly 18 and 90 years of age took part from fewer than 30 US areas.

Sequences were obtained from PBMCs or T cells enriched from blood (not recorded which). The gene calls are TRBV24-1 and TRBJ2-2; 13 bases fit TRBD2. The source of this sequence is a young man with acute COVID-19. CDR3 in amino acids: CATSGGLAGSGELFF. The CDR3 DNA follows: TGTGCCACCAGTGGGGGACTAGCGGGATCCGGGGAGCTGTTTTTT.